These T cell receptor beta chains were read from a single sample in a study of blood T cell repertoires in COVID-19. This table comes from immunoSEQ multiplex PCR, and its TCRdb copy is limited to in-frame clones, with some not included. This sample has some 300,000 clones, with 90% found just once. Sequencing used peripheral blood. These receptors were obtained from a woman aged 40 to 50 with COVID-19, enrolled during active disease. CDR3s include the opening cysteine and the closing phenylalanine or tryptophan. The order of the fields is CDR3 protein, CDR3 DNA, clone size, V gene, J gene, D gene. A D gene is named only where the DNA matches it firmly. Rows give clone size only sometimes, using once, few, many, or a class for an expanded clone.

CDR3 protein: CATGGGGNEQFF
CDR3 DNA: TGTGCCACCGGCGGGGGGGGCAATGAGCAGTTCTTC
clone size: few
V gene: TRBV10-3
J gene: TRBJ2-1
D gene: TRBD2

CDR3 protein: CASSEGQGTEAFF
CDR3 DNA: TGTGCCAGCAGTGAGGGACAGGGGACTGAAGCTTTCTTT
clone size: once
V gene: TRBV6-4
J gene: TRBJ1-1
D gene: TRBD1

CDR3 protein: CASRPGLGEQFF
CDR3 DNA: TGTGCCAGCAGACCGGGACTAGGAGAGCAGTTCTTC
clone size: NA
V gene: TRBV28
J gene: TRBJ2-1
D gene: TRBD2

CDR3 protein: CASSRQARVNEQFF
CDR3 DNA: TGTGCCAGCAGTAGGCAGGCCAGGGTCAATGAGCAGTTCTTC
clone size: NA
V gene: TRBV27
J gene: TRBJ2-1
D gene: NA

CDR3 protein: CASSYNPGNQPQHF
CDR3 DNA: TGTGCCAGCAGTTATAATCCGGGGAATCAGCCCCAGCATTTT
clone size: NA
V gene: TRBV6-2/TRBV6-3
J gene: TRBJ1-5
D gene: NA

CDR3 protein: CASSYTGEYGYTF
CDR3 DNA: TGTGCCAGCAGTTATACAGGGGAATATGGCTACACCTTC
clone size: NA
V gene: TRBV6-5
J gene: TRBJ1-2
D gene: TRBD1

CDR3 protein: CASSSPTGAAEQYF
CDR3 DNA: TGTGCCAGCAGTTCCCCGACAGGGGCGGCCGAGCAGTACTTC
clone size: NA
V gene: TRBV6-2/TRBV6-3
J gene: TRBJ2-7
D gene: TRBD1

CDR3 protein: CASSLETRGNEQFF
CDR3 DNA: TGTGCCAGCTCACTAGAGACTAGGGGAAATGAGCAGTTCTTC
clone size: NA
V gene: TRBV18
J gene: TRBJ2-1
D gene: NA

CDR3 protein: CASSQEVLRDSPYEQYF
CDR3 DNA: TGCGCCAGCAGCCAAGAAGTTTTGCGGGACAGCCCCTACGAGCAGTACTTC
clone size: NA
V gene: TRBV4-3
J gene: TRBJ2-7
D gene: NA

CDR3 protein: CASSSGQLSGANVLTF
CDR3 DNA: TGTGCCAGCAGCTCTGGACAGCTCTCTGGGGCCAACGTCCTGACTTTC
clone size: NA
V gene: TRBV7-2
J gene: TRBJ2-6
D gene: NA

CDR3 protein: CASSLTGNSPLHF
CDR3 DNA: TGTGCCAGTAGTCTCACAGGGAACTCACCCCTCCACTTT
clone size: few
V gene: TRBV19
J gene: TRBJ1-6
D gene: NA

CDR3 protein: CASSRVDGLNYGYTF
CDR3 DNA: TGCGCCAGCAGCCGAGTGGACGGACTAAACTATGGCTACACCTTC
clone size: few
V gene: TRBV4-3
J gene: TRBJ1-2
D gene: NA

CDR3 protein: CASSRGQGDYGYTF
CDR3 DNA: TGTGCCAGCAGCCGCGGACAGGGAGACTATGGCTACACCTTC
clone size: NA
V gene: TRBV7-9
J gene: TRBJ1-2
D gene: TRBD1

CDR3 protein: CASSLNVRGTQYF
CDR3 DNA: TGTGCCAGCAGTTTAAACGTCCGTGGCACCCAGTACTTC
clone size: NA
V gene: TRBV12-3/TRBV12-4
J gene: TRBJ2-5
D gene: NA

CDR3 protein: CASSSRDYRSTDTQYF
CDR3 DNA: TGTGCCAGCAGTTCCCGGGACTACCGGAGCACAGATACGCAGTATTTT
clone size: once
V gene: TRBV6-5
J gene: TRBJ2-3
D gene: TRBD2

CDR3 protein: CASSFDRVGNIQYF
CDR3 DNA: TGTGCCAGCAGCTTTGACAGGGTGGGGAACATTCAGTACTTC
clone size: NA
V gene: TRBV5-4
J gene: TRBJ2-4
D gene: TRBD1

CDR3 protein: CASSIYRNTGELFF
CDR3 DNA: TGTGCCAGTAGTATCTACAGGAACACCGGGGAGCTGTTTTTT
clone size: NA
V gene: TRBV19
J gene: TRBJ2-2
D gene: NA

CDR3 protein: CASSLDRSSPLHF
CDR3 DNA: TGTGCCAGCAGCTTAGATCGTTCTTCACCCCTCCACTTT
clone size: NA
V gene: TRBV11-2
J gene: TRBJ1-6
D gene: NA

CDR3 protein: CASSVGGSSTEAFF
CDR3 DNA: TGTGCCAGCAGTGTCGGGGGATCTAGCACTGAAGCTTTCTTT
clone size: NA
V gene: TRBV6-4
J gene: TRBJ1-1
D gene: NA

CDR3 protein: CASSQSRDRSDAFF
CDR3 DNA: TGTGCCAGCTCACAGTCCCGGGACAGGTCCGACGCTTTCTTT
clone size: NA
V gene: TRBV18
J gene: TRBJ1-1
D gene: TRBD1

CDR3 protein: CASSLGTFNYGYTF
CDR3 DNA: TGTGCCAGCAGCTTGGGGACTTTTAACTATGGCTACACCTTC
clone size: NA
V gene: TRBV7-9
J gene: TRBJ1-2
D gene: NA

CDR3 protein: CASKDQAGYNSPLHF
CDR3 DNA: TGTGCCAGCAAGGATCAGGCAGGCTATAATTCACCCCTCCACTTT
clone size: few
V gene: TRBV2
J gene: TRBJ1-6
D gene: NA

CDR3 protein: CASSHHYRGYTGELFF
CDR3 DNA: TGCGCCAGCAGCCACCATTACAGGGGGTACACCGGGGAGCTGTTTTTT
clone size: once
V gene: TRBV4-3
J gene: TRBJ2-2
D gene: TRBD1

CDR3 protein: CASSATGLNQPQHF
CDR3 DNA: TGTGCCAGCAGTGCGACAGGCCTCAATCAGCCCCAGCATTTT
clone size: NA
V gene: TRBV27
J gene: TRBJ1-5
D gene: NA

CDR3 protein: CASSQDFGQGGKYSGANVLTF
CDR3 DNA: TGTGCCAGCAGCCAAGATTTTGGACAGGGAGGCAAATACTCTGGGGCCAACGTCCTGACTTTC
clone size: few
V gene: TRBV3-1/TRBV3-2
J gene: TRBJ2-6
D gene: TRBD1

CDR3 protein: CASSVGQGVNTGELFF
CDR3 DNA: TGTGCCAGCAGCGTAGGACAGGGGGTAAACACCGGGGAGCTGTTTTTT
clone size: NA
V gene: TRBV9
J gene: TRBJ2-2
D gene: TRBD1

CDR3 protein: CASSSMGGGTDTQYF
CDR3 DNA: TGTGCCAGCAGCTCCATGGGGGGGGGAACAGATACGCAGTATTTT
clone size: NA
V gene: TRBV7-9
J gene: TRBJ2-3
D gene: TRBD2

CDR3 protein: CASSPEAGIKTQYF
CDR3 DNA: TGTGCCAGCAGCCCCGAGGCGGGGATAAAGACCCAGTACTTC
clone size: NA
V gene: TRBV7-9
J gene: TRBJ2-5
D gene: NA

CDR3 protein: CASSQGEDQPQHF
CDR3 DNA: TGTGCCAGCTCACAAGGGGAGGACCAGCCCCAGCATTTT
clone size: NA
V gene: TRBV18
J gene: TRBJ1-5
D gene: NA

CDR3 protein: CASSIGTGGRTGELFF
CDR3 DNA: TGTGCCAGCAGTATCGGGACAGGGGGAAGGACCGGGGAGCTGTTTTTT
clone size: NA
V gene: TRBV2
J gene: TRBJ2-2
D gene: TRBD1

CDR3 protein: CASSLSPPGWGNTIYF
CDR3 DNA: TGTGCCAGCAGCCTAAGTCCTCCAGGGTGGGGAAACACCATATATTTT
clone size: NA
V gene: TRBV27
J gene: TRBJ1-3
D gene: NA

CDR3 protein: CARLDGTSGRAHETQYF
CDR3 DNA: TGTGCCAGGTTAGATGGGACTAGCGGGAGGGCTCACGAGACCCAGTACTTC
clone size: NA
V gene: TRBV27
J gene: TRBJ2-5
D gene: TRBD2

CDR3 protein: CASSPSLNYGYTF
CDR3 DNA: TGTGCCAGCAGCCCTTCTCTCAACTATGGCTACACCTTC
clone size: NA
V gene: TRBV2
J gene: TRBJ1-2
D gene: NA

CDR3 protein: CASSVAGGATNEKLFF
CDR3 DNA: TGTGCCAGCAGCGTAGCGGGGGGGGCAACTAATGAAAAACTGTTTTTT
clone size: NA
V gene: TRBV9
J gene: TRBJ1-4
D gene: NA

CDR3 protein: CASSPERTSTPSSYEQYF
CDR3 DNA: TGTGCCAGCAGCCCCGAGCGAACGTCGACCCCTAGCTCCTACGAGCAGTACTTC
clone size: NA
V gene: TRBV7-9
J gene: TRBJ2-7
D gene: NA

CDR3 protein: CARKRALATSGNIQYF
CDR3 DNA: TGCGCCAGAAAAAGAGCCCTAGCCACTAGCGGGAACATTCAGTACTTC
clone size: NA
V gene: TRBV23-1
J gene: TRBJ2-4
D gene: TRBD2

CDR3 protein: CASSFSRDTQYF
CDR3 DNA: TGTGCCAGCAGCTTCTCACGGGATACGCAGTATTTT
clone size: NA
V gene: TRBV7-9
J gene: TRBJ2-3
D gene: NA

CDR3 protein: CASSPGTGVRYGYTF
CDR3 DNA: TGTGCCAGCAGCCCCGGGACAGGCGTTCGCTATGGCTACACCTTC
clone size: once
V gene: TRBV6-5
J gene: TRBJ1-2
D gene: TRBD1

CDR3 protein: CASSQVQSGYTDTQYF
CDR3 DNA: TGCGCCAGCAGCCAAGTCCAAAGCGGGTACACAGATACGCAGTATTTT
clone size: NA
V gene: TRBV4-3
J gene: TRBJ2-3
D gene: NA

CDR3 protein: CASSFVGLAEPEQYF
CDR3 DNA: TGTGCCAGCAGCTTTGTCGGACTAGCGGAACCCGAACAGTACTTC
clone size: once
V gene: TRBV5-4
J gene: TRBJ2-7
D gene: TRBD2

CDR3 protein: CASSARLDNEKLFF
CDR3 DNA: TGTGCCAGCAGCGCCCGTCTAGACAATGAAAAACTGTTTTTT
clone size: NA
V gene: TRBV9
J gene: TRBJ1-4
D gene: NA

CDR3 protein: CASSIGIGGKIDYTF
CDR3 DNA: TGTGCCAGTAGTATTGGGATAGGAGGGAAAATAGACTACACCTTC
clone size: NA
V gene: TRBV19
J gene: TRBJ1-2
D gene: NA

CDR3 protein: CASSGGRILFMNTEAFF
CDR3 DNA: TGTGCCAGTAGTGGGGGGAGGATTTTATTCATGAACACTGAAGCTTTCTTT
clone size: NA
V gene: TRBV19
J gene: TRBJ1-1
D gene: NA